The text below deals with one TCR beta chain. Its antigen remains unknown. CD8 cells regarded as naive lacked CD45RO, were positively chosen for CCR7, and omitted terminally differentiated effector memory CD45RA+ cells. This entry comes from a study of shared clonotypes between healthy human individuals. Regarding the study as a whole: The generation probabilities recorded for non-shared clonotypes fell below those of clonotypes shared by all four donors.

Investigators spread the genomic DNA of each subset evenly over several immunoSEQ plates. A roughly 200 ng quantity of DNA, roughly 32,000 T cell genomes, went into the sorted-subset replicate PCRs. As originally analysed: Filtering differed for immunoSEQ, which gave only junction sequences without quality scores. This table comes from immunoSEQ multiplex PCR, and its TCRdb copy is limited to in-frame clones, with some not included. The D gene and trimming were derived from the DNA, and the V and J assignments and clone size from that table. The table lists around 650,000 clones, 95% to 97% of them singletons. The receptor was isolated from a woman in her twenties or thirties in good health. Sequenced material: naive CD8+ T cells sorted from blood.

This CDR3 reads CASSKSRDRGSCEQFF. The CDR3 DNA is TGTGCCAGCAGCAAATCGAGGGACAGGGGGTCTTGCGAGCAGTTCTTC. The chain employs TRBV21-1 and TRBJ2-1; the D segment call TRBD1 is taken from the table without a DNA check. TRBV21-1 corresponds to a pseudogene. This CDR3 is built from 16 residues.